Sequencing of this TCR beta chain was carried out in a study of PD-1 blockade in classical Hodgkin lymphoma. Broader study findings: Exclusion removed patients who began nivolumab under 1 year after ASCT. The origin of the repertoire differences remains undefined, with disease activity or prior therapy as possible causes.

Clones were sequenced by immunoSEQ multiplex PCR, and TCRdb holds only the in-frame ones, with some missing. Of approximately 100,000 clones in the sample, 80% to 90% were seen once. Details on this clone: Antigen: not known.

Every patient relapsed after autologous stem cell transplantation, and brentuximab vedotin exposure varied. The study recorded best responses of complete response, partial response or progressive disease. Trimming shortened V by 5 bases and J by 8 bases, and 21 bases separated the two germline ends. This CDR3 has 16 residues. Germline-derived CDR1 and CDR2 are SGHTA and FQGNSA. Sequencing used peripheral blood mononuclear cells (PBMCs), obtained before the second cycle of nivolumab. This clonotype originated in a human donor with classical Hodgkin lymphoma. The V gene is TRBV7-2, the J gene TRBJ1-4, with D perhaps TRBD1 (5 bases). The CDR3: CASSPRRDSWGEKLFF. In DNA form, the CDR3 reads TGTGCCAGCAGCCCCCGAAGGGATTCTTGGGGGGAAAAACTGTTTTTT.